The next 5 T cell receptor beta chains were all read from a single sample in a study of blood T cells in healthy people across ages. A sample-barcoded 5' primer and a J-beta primer mix were used in a second PCR of roughly 7 to 11 cycles. TCRdb reprocessed the 5' RACE reads via MiXCR and lists one record per CDR3 protein. In the table there are around 2 million distinct CDR3 sequences, about 39% of which are singletons. The specimen was blood. These receptors were taken from a human donor in good health.

This clonotype was found many times. The rearrangement links TRBV27 to TRBJ2-3; D is uncertain. V was cut by 4 bases and J by 1 base, with 9 bases left in between. CDR3 size: 14 residues. Per the germline V gene, CDR1 is MNHEY and CDR2 is SMNVEV (reference sequence). The CDR3 DNA sequence: TGTGCCAGCAGTTATGGCGCGGGCACAGATACGCAGTATTTT. Translation: CASSYGAGTDTQYF.

The rearrangement joins TRBV7-2 to TRBJ2-2, with 9 bases that match TRBD1. V lost 6 bases to trimming and J lost 5 bases; unmatched junction nucleotides: 7. CDR3 length equals 15 residues. The germline V gene encodes CDR1 SGHTA and CDR2 FQGNSA. CDR3 coding DNA: TGTGCCAGCAGTTCCGGGACAGGGTATACCGGGGAGCTGTTTTTT. It encodes CASSSGTGYTGELFF.

This clonotype was seen only a few times. The junction departs from the called germline gene at one end, perhaps through a read error. The chain uses TRBV12-3 or TRBV12-4 and TRBJ2-4; possibly TRBD1 or TRBD2 for D (5 bases each). This CDR3 has 17 amino acids. CDR3 protein: CASTLGGGLLAKNIQYF. CDR3 nucleotide sequence: TGTGCCAGCACCTTGGGTGGGGGTCTCCTAGCCAAGAACATTCAGTACTTC.

The genes are TRBV3-1 and TRBJ1-1; no firm D call. This CDR3 has 14 residues. Trimming left V 6 bases short and J 5 bases short, with 16 bases between. CDR1 LGHDT and CDR2 YNNKEL come from the germline V gene (reference sequence). This chain's CDR3 is CASSPFGGETEAFF. CDR3 DNA sequence: TGTGCCAGCAGTCCCTTCGGCGGGGAGACTGAAGCTTTCTTT.

This clonotype was seen more than once but under ten times. The V call is TRBV2, the J call TRBJ2-1; D is ambiguous. The CDR3 runs to 11 residues. The germline V gene has CDR1 SNHLY and CDR2 FYNNEI. V was pared by 8 bases and J by 7 bases, with 9 bases between. The CDR3 nucleotides are TGTGCCAGCTATTATTTAAATGAGCAGTTCTTC. Translated: CASYYLNEQFF. The complete variable domain, with remaining parts taken from reference TRBV2 and TRBJ2-1, reads EPEVTQTPSHQVTQMGQEVILRCVPISNHLYFYWYRQILGQKVEFLVSFYNNEISEKSEIFDDQFSVERPDGSNFTLKIRSTKLEDSAMYFCASYYLNEQFFGPGTRLTVL.